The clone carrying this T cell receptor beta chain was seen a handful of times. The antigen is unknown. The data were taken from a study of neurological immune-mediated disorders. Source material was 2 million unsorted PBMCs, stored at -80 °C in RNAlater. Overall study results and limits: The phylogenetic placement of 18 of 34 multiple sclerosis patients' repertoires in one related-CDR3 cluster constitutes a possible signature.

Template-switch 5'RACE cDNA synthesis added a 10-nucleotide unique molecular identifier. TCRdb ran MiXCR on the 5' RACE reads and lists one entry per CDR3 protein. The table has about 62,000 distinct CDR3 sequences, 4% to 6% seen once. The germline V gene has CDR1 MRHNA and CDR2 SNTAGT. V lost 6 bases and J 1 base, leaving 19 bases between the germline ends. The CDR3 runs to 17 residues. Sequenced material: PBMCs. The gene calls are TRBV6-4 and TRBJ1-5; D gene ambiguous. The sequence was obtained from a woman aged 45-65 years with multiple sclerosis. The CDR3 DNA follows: TGTGCCAGCAGAGTCTTTGTCTTTTACCGGAGCAATCAGCCCCAGCATTTT. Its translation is CASRVFVFYRSNQPQHF.